These 29 T cell receptor beta chains were sequenced from one sample in a study of cytomegalovirus exposure and HLA in healthy donors. 13 Jbeta primers and 60 Vbeta primers were used for the PCR. Assay used: immunoSEQ multiplex PCR; TCRdb lists only in-frame clones, some missing. There are about 160,000 clones in the sample; 60% to 75% occur only once, and around 3% lies in the top ten. Material for sequencing was PBMCs. The receptors were sampled from a woman between 50 and 59 years old in good health and CMV-seropositive.

This clone was counted between two and nine times. The chain couples TRBV4-1 to TRBJ1-1, with D uncertain. The CDR3 totals 13 residues. Trimming stripped 2 bases from V and 1 base from J, with 5 bases between. Germline values: CDR1 MGHRA, CDR2 YSYEKL. The CDR3 DNA follows: TGCGCCAGCAGCCAACAGGAGAACACTGAAGCTTTCTTT. Residues: CASSQQENTEAFF.

The rearrangement joins TRBV5-5 to TRBJ1-3; 7 nucleotides agree with TRBD1. The CDR3 totals 16 residues. V was pared by 4 bases and J by 0 bases, with 7 bases of the junction left unmatched. The germline V gene has CDR1 SGHKS and CDR2 YYEKEE (reference sequence). The CDR3 here is CASSPQGFRSGNTIYF. The CDR3 bases are TGTGCCAGCAGCCCACAGGGGTTCCGCTCTGGAAACACCATATATTTT. The full variable domain, its missing parts supplied by reference TRBV5-5 and TRBJ1-3, is DAGVTQSPTHLIKTRGQQVTLRCSPISGHKSVSWYQQVLGQGPQFIFQYYEKEERGRGNFPDRFSARQFPNYSSELNVNALLLGDSALYLCASSPQGFRSGNTIYFGEGSWLTVV.

This chain joins TRBV2 and TRBJ1-1, with D possibly matching TRBD1 (5 bases). The CDR3 runs 11 residues. Germline CDR1 reads SNHLY; CDR2 reads FYNNEI. V was pared by 6 bases and J by 5 bases, with 7 bases between. The CDR3 sequence: CASRGGTEAFF. CDR3 bases: TGTGCCAGCAGGGGGGGGACTGAAGCTTTCTTT.

V gene TRBV7-2 combines with J gene TRBJ2-5; 10 bases fit TRBD2. The V gene's germline CDR1 is SGHTA and CDR2 FQGNSA. The CDR3 consists of 17 residues. Losses at the gene ends were 1 base for V and 3 bases for J; bases not matched to a gene: 8. This chain's CDR3 is CASSLGLAGELEETQYF. CDR3 DNA sequence: TGTGCCAGCAGCTTAGGGCTAGCGGGGGAGCTGGAAGAGACCCAGTACTTC.

Turning to this clone: Germline and junction disagree at one end, which may indicate a read error. The CDR3 sequence: CSSSSGGLNTIYF. The CDR3 DNA reads as TGTTCCAGCAGCTCTGGGGGACTCAACACCATATATTTT. The gene calls are TRBV7-9 and TRBJ1-3; TRBD1 is a possible D gene (5 bases). The CDR3 length is 13 residues. Germline lookup yields CDR1 SEHNR and CDR2 FQNEAQ (reference sequence).

J is TRBJ2-6 and V is TRBV14; D is possibly TRBD2 (5 bases). The V end was cut by 0 bases, the J end by 2 bases, with 11 bases between. The germline V gene encodes CDR1 SGHDN and CDR2 FVKESK. This CDR3 spans 17 amino acids. The CDR3 region is CASSQDSWTAGANVLTF. The CDR3, as DNA: TGTGCCAGCAGCCAAGATAGCTGGACTGCTGGGGCCAACGTCCTGACTTTC.

The count of this clone is one. This chain connects TRBV12-5 to TRBJ1-2; TRBD1 agrees at 8 bases. Germline V gene data show CDR1 as LGHNT and CDR2 as FRNRAP. The CDR3 consists of 18 residues. V shed 3 bases and J 2 bases; nucleotides not matched to a gene: 14. The CDR3 loop is CASGLSGRGLSWNYGYTF. CDR3 bases: TGTGCTAGTGGTTTAAGTGGCAGGGGGCTTTCGTGGAACTATGGCTACACCTTC.

The chain is built from TRBV11-3 and TRBJ2-3; TRBD2 is a possible D gene (5 bases). The CDR3 has 17 residues. Between the trimmed V and J ends, which lost 4 bases and 5 bases, there was a span of 22 bases. Germline V gene lookup returns CDR1 SGHNT and CDR2 YENEEA. The CDR3, as DNA: TGTGCCAGCAGCTCCCGGAAAGGGCGGGCCGGGGTAGATACGCAGTATTTT. This encodes CASSSRKGRAGVDTQYF. Full variable domain (rest looked up from reference TRBV11-3 and TRBJ2-3): EAGVVQSPRYKIIEKKQPVAFWCNPISGHNTLYWYLQNLGQGPELLIRYENEEAVDDSQLPKDRFSAERLKGVDSTLKIQPAELGDSAVYLCASSSRKGRAGVDTQYFGPGTRLTVL.

In regard to this clone: In the same sample, other DNA sequences code for this CDR3. In DNA, the CDR3 is TGTGCCACCAGCAGAGATGGGGCCAAGAACACTGAAGCTTTCTTT. Amino acid sequence: CATSRDGAKNTEAFF. The chain is built from TRBV15 and TRBJ1-1; tentative D call: TRBD1 (5 bases). CDR3 length: 15 amino acids. Trimming took 0 bases from V and 1 from J, leaving 9 bases between them. CDR1 and CDR2 (germline): LNHNV, YYDKDF (reference sequence).

CDR3 loop: CASSDSGGAGTDTQYF. CDR3 in DNA: TGTGCCAGCAGTGACTCCGGGGGGGCGGGCACAGATACGCAGTATTTT. This chain links TRBV6-4 with TRBJ2-3, with 8 positions matching TRBD2. CDR3 length: 16 amino acids. With 0 bases clipped from V and 1 base from J, the junction kept 3 bases outside the gene matches. CDR1 and CDR2 (germline): MRHNA, SNTAGT.

The V call is TRBV5-6, the J call TRBJ1-2; 8 bases match TRBD1. This CDR3 is built from 15 residues. Trimming cost V 3 bases and J 0 bases; bases outside gene matches: 4. Germline V lookup: CDR1 SGHDT, CDR2 YYEEEE. CDR3 sequence (DNA): TGTGCCAGCAGCTCACAGGGGGGGACTAACTATGGCTACACCTTC. Its translation is CASSSQGGTNYGYTF.

V and J are TRBV27 and TRBJ1-2; 10 positions agree with TRBD1. This CDR3 contains 15 residues. The V and J ends lost 4 bases and 3 bases, in that order; junction bases with no gene match: 5. Germline CDR1 is MNHEY and CDR2 is SMNVEV (reference sequence). DNA of the CDR3: TGTGCCAGCAGTTCCAGACAGGGGGCGGACTATGGCTACACCTTC. It translates to CASSSRQGADYGYTF.

V is TRBV5-1 and J is TRBJ2-1, with a weak D call TRBD1 (5 bases). Germline V gene sequence: CDR1 SGHRS, CDR2 YFSETQ. The CDR3 covers 14 residues. V was trimmed by 4 bases and J by 5 bases, leaving 13 bases between them. The CDR3 spells CASSTQGGNNEQFF. As DNA, the CDR3 is TGCGCCAGCAGCACCCAGGGTGGGAACAATGAGCAGTTCTTC.

This clone occurred a few times. This chain joins TRBV2 and TRBJ2-7; D perhaps matches TRBD2 (5 bases). CDR1 and CDR2 (germline): SNHLY, FYNNEI. Between the trimmed V and J ends, which lost 3 bases and 7 bases, there was a span of 13 bases. The CDR3 is 13 amino acids. Here the CDR3 reads CASSDLRGMEQYF. CDR3 DNA sequence: TGTGCCAGCAGTGATTTGAGAGGGATGGAGCAGTACTTC.

This clone was detected only a few times. The V gene is TRBV6-6, the J gene TRBJ1-1; D is ambiguous. The germline V and J ends were trimmed by 6 bases and 11 bases, with 13 bases remaining between them. Germline-derived CDR1 and CDR2 are MNHNY and SVGAGI (reference sequence). The CDR3 runs 11 residues. This chain's CDR3 is CASRKKLRAFF. DNA for the CDR3: TGTGCCAGCAGAAAGAAATTGCGGGCTTTCTTT.

This chain uses TRBV6-6 with TRBJ2-5; TRBD1 aligns across 7 bases. V was clipped by 8 bases and J by 4 bases; unmatched bases: 4. The length of the CDR3 is 12 residues. Germline CDR1 reads MNHNY; CDR2 reads SVGAGI (reference sequence). CDR3 loop: CASERQGETQYF. The DNA for the CDR3 is TGTGCCAGCGAAAGACAGGGAGAGACCCAGTACTTC.

This chain joins TRBV5-6 and TRBJ1-1, with 7 positions matching TRBD1. The CDR3 contains 16 residues. With V trimmed by 4 bases and J by 5 bases, 14 bases remained unmatched. Looked up from germline, CDR1 is SGHDT and CDR2 is YYEEEE. The CDR3 loop is CASSPAKQGWGTEAFF. CDR3 nucleotide sequence: TGTGCCAGCAGCCCGGCAAAACAGGGGTGGGGAACTGAAGCTTTCTTT.

The rearrangement joins TRBV6-5 to TRBJ2-7; possibly TRBD2 for D (5 bases). The CDR3 has 12 residues. The V and J ends lost 2 bases and 6 bases respectively, with 8 bases between them. Germline V gene data show CDR1 as MNHEY and CDR2 as SVGAGI. The CDR3 loop reads CASSYVSGEQYF. The CDR3 DNA reads TGTGCCAGCAGTTACGTAAGCGGCGAGCAGTACTTC.

CDR3 amino acids: CASSPSGRARSKLFF. In nucleotides, the CDR3 is TGTGCCAGCAGCCCCAGTGGGCGGGCCAGGAGCAAACTGTTTTTT. The V gene is TRBV7-9, the J gene TRBJ1-4; D not certain. V lost 5 bases to trimming and J lost 11 bases, with 21 bases between them. There are 15 residues in the CDR3. From germline, CDR1 is SEHNR and CDR2 FQNEAQ (reference sequence).

This clone showed up just once. This chain joins TRBV5-5 and TRBJ1-1; D remains unclear. The CDR3 runs to 14 residues. Germline CDR1 SGHKS, CDR2 YYEKEE (reference sequence). Trimming pared 1 base from V and 1 base from J, leaving 8 bases between. DNA for the CDR3: TGTGCCAGCAGCTTGAACAGTAAGAACACTGAAGCTTTCTTT. Its protein product is CASSLNSKNTEAFF.

The chain uses TRBV20-1 and TRBJ2-1, with D possibly matching TRBD2 (5 bases). Germline V gene lookup returns CDR1 DFQATT and CDR2 SNEGSKA (reference sequence). The V gene lost 6 bases and the J gene lost 9 bases, with 12 bases spanning the gap. This CDR3 comprises 11 residues. The CDR3, as DNA: TGCAGTGCCCACCAAGCGGTTGAGCAGTTCTTC. Its translation is CSAHQAVEQFF.

This CDR3 is CASSSGLGQGAWELFF. Written as DNA, the CDR3 is TGTGCCAGCAGCTCTGGACTGGGACAGGGGGCTTGGGAGCTGTTTTTT. The gene calls are TRBV7-8 and TRBJ2-2; 12 nucleotides line up with TRBD1. The CDR3 is made up of 16 amino acids. CDR1 and CDR2 (germline): SGHVS, FQNEAQ. The J segment lost 9 bases and the V segment lost 4 bases, leaving 9 bases of the junction unmatched.

This rearrangement joins TRBV30 to TRBJ2-2, with TRBD2 matching over 8 bases. Looked up from germline, CDR1 is GTSNPN and CDR2 is SVGIG (reference sequence). The CDR3 spans 13 residues. V trimming: 7 bases; J trimming: 6 bases; junction bases outside the gene matches: 7. The CDR3 nucleotides read TGTGCCTTCAGGGGACTAGGGGCCGGGGAGCTGTTTTTT. This sequence encodes CAFRGLGAGELFF.

This chain links TRBV2 with TRBJ2-3; a possible D gene is TRBD2 (5 bases). CDR1 SNHLY and CDR2 FYNNEI come from the germline V gene. CDR3 size: 14 residues. Trimming took 2 bases from V and 5 from J, leaving 11 bases between them. CDR3 bases: TGTGCCAGCAGTGAAATTGCGGCGGGAGATACGCAGTATTTT. It is translated as CASSEIAAGDTQYF. Full variable domain (remainder filled in from reference TRBV2 and TRBJ2-3): EPEVTQTPSHQVTQMGQEVILRCVPISNHLYFYWYRQILGQKVEFLVSFYNNEISEKSEIFDDQFSVERPDGSNFTLKIRSTKLEDSAMYFCASSEIAAGDTQYFGPGTRLTVL.

The chain recombines TRBV5-8 with TRBJ1-4; TRBD1 agrees at 9 bases. V was clipped by 0 bases and J by 0 bases; unmatched bases: 6. This CDR3 has 18 amino acids. The germline gives CDR1 SGHTS, CDR2 YDEGEE. DNA for the CDR3: TGTGCCAGCAGCTTGGCTCAAGGGACAGGGTCAACTAATGAAAAACTGTTTTTT. Encoded protein: CASSLAQGTGSTNEKLFF.

About this clone: One end of the junction varies from germline; a read error may be responsible. V gene TRBV13 combines with J gene TRBJ2-5, with a possible D match to TRBD2 (5 bases). CDR3 length equals 15 residues. Germline V gene sequence: CDR1 PRHDT, CDR2 FYEKMQ (reference sequence). CDR3 protein: CVSSLFGLNQETQYF. The CDR3 DNA follows: TGTGTCAGCAGCCTCTTCGGACTGAACCAAGAGACCCAGTACTTC.

The genes are TRBV7-2 and TRBJ2-6, with D tentatively TRBD1 (5 bases). Germline lookup yields CDR1 SGHTA and CDR2 FQGNSA. V was cut by 5 bases and J by 1 base, with 9 bases left in between. This CDR3 comprises 15 residues. The CDR3 DNA follows: TGTGCCAGCAGCATAACAGGTTCTGGGGCCAACGTCCTGACTTTC. The encoded protein is CASSITGSGANVLTF.

This clone was observed a single time. This chain joins TRBV6-1 and TRBJ1-2; 9 bases align to TRBD1. CDR3 length equals 15 residues. Germline loops: CDR1 MNHNS, CDR2 SASEGT. The ends lost 2 bases at V and 2 bases at J; junction bases unmatched: 3. CDR3 nucleotides: TGTGCCAGCAGTGAAAGTACAGGGGGCAACTATGGCTACACCTTC. It is translated as CASSESTGGNYGYTF.

V is TRBV7-9 and J is TRBJ1-5; D gene ambiguous. This CDR3 has 13 amino acids. Trimming pared 5 bases from V and 0 bases from J, leaving 5 bases between. CDR1 and CDR2 from the germline V gene are SEHNR and FQNEAQ (reference sequence). The CDR3 coding sequence is TGTGCCAGCAGCGCAGATAGCAATCAGCCCCAGCATTTT. Translation gives CASSADSNQPQHF.